The entry below gives a single T cell receptor beta chain sequence along with its context. Seattle patients were enrolled while actively infected and followed longitudinally. This sample was included in a study of blood T cell repertoires in COVID-19. Study summary: COVID-19 samples, acute and convalescent, were from the United States, Italy and Spain. Sample material is recorded as cDNA or gDNA derived from T cells, B-cell-depleted T cells, or PBMCs.

Original analysis: Amplification with reference gene primers provided the estimates of nucleated cell counts. The data were produced by immunoSEQ multiplex PCR, yet TCRdb's version contains in-frame clones alone and is incomplete. That table furnishes V, J and clone size, whereas the DNA furnished D and trimming. The table lists about 160,000 clones, 85% to 95% of them singletons, with 2% in the top ten. Germline V gene data show CDR1 as LNHDA and CDR2 as SQIVND (reference sequence). V shed 4 bases and J shed 7 bases, with 20 bases lying between them. The CDR3 has 16 amino acids. The origin of this receptor is a woman in her sixties or seventies with COVID-19, enrolled during active disease. This chain links TRBV19 with TRBJ1-5; D is undetermined. What was sequenced was peripheral blood. The DNA for the CDR3 is TGTGCCAGTAGTAAGGGAAGTGCAGTAGCGGAACAGCCCCAGCATTTT. Translated: CASSKGSAVAEQPQHF.